This record covers a single TCR beta chain. The antigen remains unidentified. With 60 Vbeta and 13 Jbeta primers, the PCR was carried out. Repertoires were generated with immunoSEQ multiplex PCR, while TCRdb's copy carries only in-frame clones and drops some. The table records about 100,000 clones, under 80% of them present only once. This sample is drawn from a study of cytomegalovirus exposure and HLA in healthy donors. Whole-study context: A preliminary data release comprised 91 million or so unique TCRs obtained from HLA-typed donors. Study findings and constraints: Among the most significant clusters, several appeared linked to common viral pathogens in a later analysis. Later analysis demonstrated an association between a missense DCLRE1C variant and TCR beta V- and J-gene trimming.

The CDR3 spans 17 residues. Germline CDR1 is GTSNPN and CDR2 is SVGIG (reference sequence). Trimming removed 1 base at V and 2 bases at J, with 15 bases between. The sequence came from a woman between 18 and 29 years old in good health and CMV-seropositive. The chain carries TRBV30 and TRBJ2-6; possibly TRBD1 for D (5 bases). The specimen sequenced was PBMCs. The CDR3 here is CAWSADMLSAGANVLTF. The CDR3 DNA reads TGTGCCTGGAGTGCGGACATGCTCTCGGCTGGGGCCAACGTCCTGACTTTC. The entire variable domain, with the rest obtained from reference TRBV30 and TRBJ2-6, is as follows: SQTIHQWPATLVQPVGSPLSLECTVEGTSNPNLYWYRQAAGRGLQLLFYSVGIGQISSEVPQNLSASRPQDRQFILSSKKLLLSDSGFYLCAWSADMLSAGANVLTFGAGSRLTVL.